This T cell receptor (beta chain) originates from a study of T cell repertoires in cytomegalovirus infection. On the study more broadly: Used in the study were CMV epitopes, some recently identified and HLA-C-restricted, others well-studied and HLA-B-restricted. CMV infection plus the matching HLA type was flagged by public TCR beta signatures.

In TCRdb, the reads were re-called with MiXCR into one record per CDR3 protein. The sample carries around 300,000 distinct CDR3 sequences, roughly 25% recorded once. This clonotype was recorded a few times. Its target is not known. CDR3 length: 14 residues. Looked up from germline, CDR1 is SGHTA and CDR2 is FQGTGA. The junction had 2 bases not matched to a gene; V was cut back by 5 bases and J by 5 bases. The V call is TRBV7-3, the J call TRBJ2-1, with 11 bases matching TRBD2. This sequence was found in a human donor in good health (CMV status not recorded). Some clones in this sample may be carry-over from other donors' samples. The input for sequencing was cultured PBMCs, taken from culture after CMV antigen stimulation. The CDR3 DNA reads TGTGCCAGCAGCCGGACTAGCGGGCACAATGAGCAGTTCTTC. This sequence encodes CASSRTSGHNEQFF.